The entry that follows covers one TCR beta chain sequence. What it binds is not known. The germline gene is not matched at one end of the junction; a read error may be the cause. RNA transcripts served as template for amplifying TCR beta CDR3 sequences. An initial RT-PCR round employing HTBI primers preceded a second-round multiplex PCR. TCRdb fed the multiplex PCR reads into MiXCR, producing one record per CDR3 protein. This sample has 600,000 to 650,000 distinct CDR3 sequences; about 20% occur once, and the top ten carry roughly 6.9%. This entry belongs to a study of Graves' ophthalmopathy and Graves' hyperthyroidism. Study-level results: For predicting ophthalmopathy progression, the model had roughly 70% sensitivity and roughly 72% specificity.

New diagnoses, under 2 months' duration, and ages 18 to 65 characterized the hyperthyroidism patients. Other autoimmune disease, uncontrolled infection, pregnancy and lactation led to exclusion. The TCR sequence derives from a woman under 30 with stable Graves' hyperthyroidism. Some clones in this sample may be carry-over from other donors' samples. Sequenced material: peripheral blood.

The CDR3 loop is CATSLDRGHNQPQHF. For the CDR3, the DNA is TGTGCCACCAGCTTAGACAGGGGGCACAATCAGCCCCAGCATTTT. This chain links TRBV13 with TRBJ1-5; 10 nucleotides match TRBD1. The CDR3 length is 15 residues. The germline gives CDR1 PRHDT, CDR2 FYEKMQ (reference sequence).